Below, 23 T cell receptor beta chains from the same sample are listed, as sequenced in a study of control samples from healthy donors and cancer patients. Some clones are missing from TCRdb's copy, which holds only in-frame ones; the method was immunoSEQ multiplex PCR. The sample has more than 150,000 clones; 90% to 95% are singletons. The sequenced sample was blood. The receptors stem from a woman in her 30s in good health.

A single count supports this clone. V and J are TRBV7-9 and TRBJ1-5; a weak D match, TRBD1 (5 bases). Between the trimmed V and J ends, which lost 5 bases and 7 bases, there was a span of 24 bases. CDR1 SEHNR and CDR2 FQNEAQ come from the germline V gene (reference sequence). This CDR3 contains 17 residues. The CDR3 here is CASSLDGAGVLGQPQHF. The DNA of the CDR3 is TGTGCCAGCAGCCTTGACGGGGCGGGGGTTTTGGGCCAGCCCCAGCATTTT.

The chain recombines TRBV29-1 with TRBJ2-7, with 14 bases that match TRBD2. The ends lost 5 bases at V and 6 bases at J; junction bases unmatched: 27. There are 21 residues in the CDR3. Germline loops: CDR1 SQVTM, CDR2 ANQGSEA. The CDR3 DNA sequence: TGCAGCGTTTGTGTATTTTTCCGGACAAACGCCGGGACTAGCGGGAGTGCCGAGCAGTACTTC. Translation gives CSVCVFFRTNAGTSGSAEQYF.

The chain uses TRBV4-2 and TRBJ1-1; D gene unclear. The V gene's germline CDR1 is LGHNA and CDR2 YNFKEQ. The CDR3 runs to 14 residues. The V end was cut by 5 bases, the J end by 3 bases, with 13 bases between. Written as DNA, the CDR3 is TGTGCCAGCAGCTATCGACGGGCGGACACTGAAGCTTTCTTT. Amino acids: CASSYRRADTEAFF.

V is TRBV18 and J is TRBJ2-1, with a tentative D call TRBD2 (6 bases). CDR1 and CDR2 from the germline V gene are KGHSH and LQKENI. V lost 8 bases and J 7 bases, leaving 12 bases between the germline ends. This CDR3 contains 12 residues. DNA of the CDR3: TGTGCCAGCGAACGGGGGAGGAATGAGCAGTTCTTC. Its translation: CASERGRNEQFF.

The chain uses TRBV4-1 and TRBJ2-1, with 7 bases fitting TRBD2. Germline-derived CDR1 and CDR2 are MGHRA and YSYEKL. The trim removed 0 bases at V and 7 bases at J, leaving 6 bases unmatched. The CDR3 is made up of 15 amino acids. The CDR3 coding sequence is TGCGCCAGCAGCCAAGAAGGGACTACCTGGAATGAGCAGTTCTTC. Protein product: CASSQEGTTWNEQFF.

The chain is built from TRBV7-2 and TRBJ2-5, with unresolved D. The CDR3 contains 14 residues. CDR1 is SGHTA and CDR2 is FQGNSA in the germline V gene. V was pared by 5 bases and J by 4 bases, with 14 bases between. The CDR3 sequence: CASSLTPLVETQYF. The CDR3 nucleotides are TGTGCCAGCAGCCTGACCCCCTTAGTAGAGACCCAGTACTTC.

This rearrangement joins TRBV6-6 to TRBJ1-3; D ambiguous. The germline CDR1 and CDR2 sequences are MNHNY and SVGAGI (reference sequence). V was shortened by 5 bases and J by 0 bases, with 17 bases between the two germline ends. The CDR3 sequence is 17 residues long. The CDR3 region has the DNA TGTGCCAGCAGTCCACAGAGGCGGGCTCCCTCTGGAAACACCATATATTTT. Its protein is CASSPQRRAPSGNTIYF.

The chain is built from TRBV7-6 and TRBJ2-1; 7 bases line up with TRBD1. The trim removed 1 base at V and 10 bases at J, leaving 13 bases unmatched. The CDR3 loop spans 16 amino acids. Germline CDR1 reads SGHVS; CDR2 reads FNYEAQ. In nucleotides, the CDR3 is TGTGCCAGCAGCTTAGGGGCCCACAGGGGCTCGGGGGAGCAGTTCTTC. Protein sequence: CASSLGAHRGSGEQFF.

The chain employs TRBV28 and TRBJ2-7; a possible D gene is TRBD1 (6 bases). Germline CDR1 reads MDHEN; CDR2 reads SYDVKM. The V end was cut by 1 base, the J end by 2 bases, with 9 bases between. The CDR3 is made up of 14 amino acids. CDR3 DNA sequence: TGTGCCAGCAGTTTATCTTGGGACACCTACGAGCAGTACTTC. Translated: CASSLSWDTYEQYF. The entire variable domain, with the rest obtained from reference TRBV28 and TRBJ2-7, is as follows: DVKVTQSSRYLVKRTGEKVFLECVQDMDHENMFWYRQDPGLGLRLIYFSYDVKMKEKGDIPEGYSVSREKKERFSLILESASTNQTSMYLCASSLSWDTYEQYFGPGTRLTVT.

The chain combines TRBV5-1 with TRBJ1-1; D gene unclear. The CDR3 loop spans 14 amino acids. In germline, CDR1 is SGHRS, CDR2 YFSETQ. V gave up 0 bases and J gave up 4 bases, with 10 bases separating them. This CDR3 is CASSLVQIGTEAFF. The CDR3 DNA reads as TGCGCCAGCAGCTTGGTACAAATCGGCACTGAAGCTTTCTTT.

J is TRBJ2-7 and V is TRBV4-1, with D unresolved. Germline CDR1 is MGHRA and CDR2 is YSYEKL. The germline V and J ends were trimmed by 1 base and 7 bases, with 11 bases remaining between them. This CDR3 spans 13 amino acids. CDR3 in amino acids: CASSQGPAWEQYF. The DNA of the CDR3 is TGCGCCAGCAGCCAAGGACCGGCATGGGAGCAGTACTTC.

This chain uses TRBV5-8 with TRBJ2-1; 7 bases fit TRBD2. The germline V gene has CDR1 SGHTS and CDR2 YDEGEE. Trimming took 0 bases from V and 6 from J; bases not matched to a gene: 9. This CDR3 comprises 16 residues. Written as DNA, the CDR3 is TGTGCCAGCAGCTTGGCCGTCGGGGAGGGAGCCAATGAGCAGTTCTTC. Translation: CASSLAVGEGANEQFF.

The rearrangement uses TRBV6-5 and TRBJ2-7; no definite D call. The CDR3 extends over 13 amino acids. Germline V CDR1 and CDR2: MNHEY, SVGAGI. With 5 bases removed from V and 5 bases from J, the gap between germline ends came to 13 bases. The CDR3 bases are TGTGCCAGCAGTCCGGACGGAAGAGACGAGCAGTACTTC. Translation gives CASSPDGRDEQYF.

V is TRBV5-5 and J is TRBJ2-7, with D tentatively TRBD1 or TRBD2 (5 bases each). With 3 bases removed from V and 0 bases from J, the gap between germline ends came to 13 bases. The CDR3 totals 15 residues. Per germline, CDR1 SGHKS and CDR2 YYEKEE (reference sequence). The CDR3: CASSSLGESSYEQYF. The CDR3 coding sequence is TGTGCCAGCAGCTCCCTGGGGGAAAGCTCCTACGAGCAGTACTTC.

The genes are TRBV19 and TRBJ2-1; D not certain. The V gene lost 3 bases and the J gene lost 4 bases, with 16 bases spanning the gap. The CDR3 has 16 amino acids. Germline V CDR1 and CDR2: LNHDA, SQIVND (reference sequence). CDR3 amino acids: CASSIMQVGTYNEQFF. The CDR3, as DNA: TGTGCCAGTAGTATCATGCAGGTGGGAACATACAATGAGCAGTTCTTC.

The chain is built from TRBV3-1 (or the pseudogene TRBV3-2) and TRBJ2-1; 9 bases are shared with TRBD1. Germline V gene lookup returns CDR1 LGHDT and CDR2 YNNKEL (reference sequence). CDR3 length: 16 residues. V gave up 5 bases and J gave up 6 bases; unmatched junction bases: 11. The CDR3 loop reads CASSYHRDRVSNEQFF. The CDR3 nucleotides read TGTGCCAGCAGCTACCACCGGGACAGGGTTTCCAATGAGCAGTTCTTC.

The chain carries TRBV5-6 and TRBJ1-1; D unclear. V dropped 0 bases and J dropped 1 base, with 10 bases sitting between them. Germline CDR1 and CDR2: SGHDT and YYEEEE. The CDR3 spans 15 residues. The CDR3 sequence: CASSLVTTQNTEAFF. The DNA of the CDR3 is TGTGCCAGCAGCTTGGTTACGACACAGAACACTGAAGCTTTCTTT.

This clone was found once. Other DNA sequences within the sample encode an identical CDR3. CDR3 sequence (DNA): TGTGCCAGTAGTATCGGCAGGCTTTACGAGCAGTACTTC. Residues: CASSIGRLYEQYF. J is TRBJ2-7 and V is TRBV19; D unresolved. Germline CDR1 is LNHDA and CDR2 is SQIVND (reference sequence). This CDR3 contains 13 residues. V was clipped by 3 bases and J by 4 bases, with 10 bases between them.

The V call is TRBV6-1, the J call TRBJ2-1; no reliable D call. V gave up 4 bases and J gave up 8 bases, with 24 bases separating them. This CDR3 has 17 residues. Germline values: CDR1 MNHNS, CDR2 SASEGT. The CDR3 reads CASSGAFSTGGIYEQFF. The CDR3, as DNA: TGTGCCAGCAGTGGGGCCTTCTCTACCGGTGGCATCTATGAGCAGTTCTTC.

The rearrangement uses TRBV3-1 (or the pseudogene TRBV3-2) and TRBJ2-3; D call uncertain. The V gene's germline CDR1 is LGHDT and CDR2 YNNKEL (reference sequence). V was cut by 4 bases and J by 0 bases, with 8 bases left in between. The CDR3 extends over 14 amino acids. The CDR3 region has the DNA TGTGCCAGCAGCCCCCCCTTCAGCACAGATACGCAGTATTTT. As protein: CASSPPFSTDTQYF.

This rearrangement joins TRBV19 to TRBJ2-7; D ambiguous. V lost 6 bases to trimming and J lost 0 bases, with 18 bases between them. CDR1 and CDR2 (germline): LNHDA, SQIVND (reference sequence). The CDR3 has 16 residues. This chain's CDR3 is CASRPSDGPSSYEQYF. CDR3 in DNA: TGTGCCAGTAGGCCTTCCGACGGACCCTCCTCCTACGAGCAGTACTTC.

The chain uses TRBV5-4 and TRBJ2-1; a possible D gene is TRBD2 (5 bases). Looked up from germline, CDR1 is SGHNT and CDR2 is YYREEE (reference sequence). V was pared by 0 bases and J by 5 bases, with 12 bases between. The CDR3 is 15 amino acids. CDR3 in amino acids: CASSLGLALNNEQFF. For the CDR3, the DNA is TGTGCCAGCAGCTTGGGGCTAGCACTAAACAATGAGCAGTTCTTC.

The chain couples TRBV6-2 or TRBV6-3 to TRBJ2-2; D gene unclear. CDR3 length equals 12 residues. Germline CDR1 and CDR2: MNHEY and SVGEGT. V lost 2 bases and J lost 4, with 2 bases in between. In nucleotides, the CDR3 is TGTGCCAGCAGTTACGCCACCGGGGAGCTGTTTTTT. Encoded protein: CASSYATGELFF.